This entry features one T cell receptor (beta chain) sequence. The CDR3 is made up of 15 amino acids. Trimming took 4 bases from V and 8 from J; bases not matched to a gene: 11. Germline values: CDR1 SGHRS, CDR2 YFSETQ. This sample is part of a study of cytomegalovirus exposure and HLA in healthy donors. Researchers ran the PCR with 60 Vbeta and 13 Jbeta primers. Profiled with immunoSEQ multiplex PCR; TCRdb holds only in-frame clones, not every one. The repertoire holds 210,000 or so clones, with about 80% as singletons. The sequenced sample consisted of PBMCs. V usage is TRBV5-1 and J usage is TRBJ1-4; 7 bases fit TRBD1. This receptor was identified in a woman aged 40 to 50 in good health and CMV-seronegative. The CDR3 protein is CASSLGTASTEKLFF. CDR3 nucleotide sequence: TGCGCCAGCAGCCTAGGGACAGCCTCTACAGAAAAACTGTTTTTT.